The 24 T cell receptor beta chains in this list originate from one sample, sequenced in a study of glioma-infiltrating T cells. TCR alpha and beta CDR3 regions were amplified from RNA using iRepertoire nested multiplex PCR. MiXCR, run by TCRdb on the multiplex PCR reads, gives a single entry per CDR3 protein. The data show under 200,000 distinct CDR3 sequences, around 40% seen once. Sequenced: glioma tissue, nonneoplastic brain tissue, or PBMCs (not recorded which). These receptors originate from a human donor with low-grade glioma or glioblastoma, undergoing nonglioma brain surgery, or in good health (not recorded which).

This clonotype was detected only a few times. This chain links TRBV4-1 with TRBJ2-7; possibly TRBD2 for D (5 bases). Germline V lookup: CDR1 MGHRA, CDR2 YSYEKL. Trimming shortened V by 0 bases and J by 0 bases, and 9 bases separated the two germline ends. This CDR3 is 15 amino acids long. The DNA for the CDR3 is TGCGCCAGCAGCCAAGAACCGGGAAGCTCCTACGAGCAGTACTTC. Amino acids: CASSQEPGSSYEQYF.

This clonotype was seen a single time. The V call is TRBV25-1, the J call TRBJ1-6, with D possibly being TRBD1 (5 bases). CDR3 length: 14 amino acids. V shed 6 bases and J shed 7 bases, with 13 bases lying between them. In germline, CDR1 is MGHDK, CDR2 SYGVNS. Here the CDR3 reads CASSAGGGNSPLHF. CDR3 nucleotide sequence: TGTGCCAGCAGCGCCGGGGGAGGGAATTCACCCCTCCACTTT. Full variable domain (rest looked up from reference TRBV25-1 and TRBJ1-6): EADIYQTPRYLVIGTGKKITLECSQTMGHDKMYWYQQDPGMELHLIHYSYGVNSTEKGDLSSESTVSRIRTEHFPLTLESARPSHTSQYLCASSAGGGNSPLHFGNGTRLTVT.

V usage is TRBV19 and J usage is TRBJ1-4; 9 nucleotides align to TRBD1. The V gene's germline CDR1 is LNHDA and CDR2 SQIVND (reference sequence). The CDR3 loop spans 14 amino acids. Losses at the gene ends were 7 bases for V and 4 bases for J; bases not matched to a gene: 4. The CDR3 sequence: CASTTGGLNEKLFF. The CDR3 bases are TGTGCCAGTACCACAGGGGGCCTTAATGAAAAACTGTTTTTT.

This clonotype was seen repeatedly, ten times or more. The gene calls are TRBV2 and TRBJ2-1, with 9 positions matching TRBD2. The CDR3 length is 16 residues. Germline assignment: CDR1 SNHLY and CDR2 FYNNEI. V was clipped by 2 bases and J by 5 bases; unmatched bases: 7. CDR3 nucleotide sequence: TGTGCCAGCAGTGAAATGGGAGCGGGGGGAAACAATGAGCAGTTCTTC. Translated: CASSEMGAGGNNEQFF.

A word on this clonotype: A single base separates this from a much larger clone, so it may be a read error. The chain couples TRBV29-1 to TRBJ1-1; D is possibly TRBD1 (5 bases). Per the germline V gene, CDR1 is SQVTM and CDR2 is ANQGSEA. This CDR3 contains 14 residues. The DNA of the CDR3 is TGCAGGGTTGATAATCCGGACAAGAACACTGAAGCTTTCTTT. Translated: CRVDNPDKNTEAFF. The whole variable domain, remainder taken from reference TRBV29-1 and TRBJ1-1, is SAVISQKPSRDICQRGTSLTIQCQVDSQVTMMFWYRQQPGQSLTLIATANQGSEATYESGFVIDKFPISRPNLTFSTLTVSNMSPEDSSIYLCRVDNPDKNTEAFFGQGTRLTVV.

This clonotype was recorded at least ten times. This chain's CDR3 is CASSQDNSGRYNEQFF. CDR3 coding DNA: TGCGCCAGCAGCCAAGATAACAGCGGAAGGTACAATGAGCAGTTCTTC. This sequence joins TRBV4-1 and TRBJ2-1; possibly TRBD2 for D (5 bases). The germline gives CDR1 MGHRA, CDR2 YSYEKL. Trimming pared 0 bases from V and 4 bases from J, leaving 13 bases between. The CDR3 runs to 16 residues.

The chain recombines TRBV19 with TRBJ2-3, with a possible D match to TRBD1 (6 bases). Germline CDR1 LNHDA, CDR2 SQIVND (reference sequence). V lost 9 bases and J 3 bases, leaving 13 bases between the germline ends. CDR3 length: 13 residues. This chain's CDR3 is CASQQGSTDTQYF. Here the CDR3 DNA reads TGTGCCAGCCAACAGGGTAGTACAGATACGCAGTATTTT. Looking up the rest from reference TRBV19 and TRBJ2-3 gives the full variable domain: DGGITQSPKYLFRKEGQNVTLSCEQNLNHDAMYWYRQDPGQGLRLIYYSQIVNDFQKGDIAEGYSVSREKKESFPLTVTSAQKNPTAFYLCASQQGSTDTQYFGPGTRLTVL.

In its sample, this clonotype was seen a few times. The chain recombines TRBV19 with TRBJ2-7; tentatively, D is TRBD1 (5 bases). The CDR3 loop spans 14 amino acids. Germline-derived CDR1 and CDR2 are LNHDA and SQIVND (reference sequence). Trimming removed 4 bases from V and 0 bases from J, with 10 bases in between. CDR3 protein: CASSRGGSSYEQYF. CDR3 bases: TGTGCCAGTAGTAGGGGCGGTAGCTCCTACGAGCAGTACTTC. Drawing the rest from reference TRBV19 and TRBJ2-7, the complete variable domain is DGGITQSPKYLFRKEGQNVTLSCEQNLNHDAMYWYRQDPGQGLRLIYYSQIVNDFQKGDIAEGYSVSREKKESFPLTVTSAQKNPTAFYLCASSRGGSSYEQYFGPGTRLTVT.

Concerning this clonotype itself: Just one base apart from a much larger clone, this may be a read error. The chain couples TRBV2 to TRBJ2-7; 9 bases are shared with TRBD2. Germline assignment: CDR1 SNHLY and CDR2 FYNNEI. CDR3 length: 15 residues. CDR3 protein: CASSEKAGGSYEEYF. CDR3 bases: TGTGCCAGCAGTGAAAAGGCGGGAGGGTCCTACGAGGAGTACTTC. Complete variable domain (other parts from reference TRBV2 and TRBJ2-7): EPEVTQTPSHQVTQMGQEVILRCVPISNHLYFYWYRQILGQKVEFLVSFYNNEISEKSEIFDDQFSVERPDGSNFTLKIRSTKLEDSAMYFCASSEKAGGSYEEYFGPGTRLTVT.

In its sample, this clonotype was seen many times. V usage is TRBV6-1 and J usage is TRBJ1-5, with 10 bases matching TRBD1. This CDR3 contains 13 residues. V lost 7 bases and J lost 7; bases outside the gene matches: 4. Per the germline V gene, CDR1 is MNHNS and CDR2 is SASEGT. CDR3 region: CASTRTGGQPQHF. CDR3 DNA: TGTGCCAGCACCAGGACAGGGGGACAGCCCCAGCATTTT.

At least ten counts were recorded for this clonotype. The rearrangement links TRBV20-1 to TRBJ2-3; D might be TRBD2 (5 bases). V shed 0 bases and J shed 5 bases, with 12 bases lying between them. The CDR3 contains 14 residues. Germline CDR1 reads DFQATT; CDR2 reads SNEGSKA (reference sequence). As DNA, the CDR3 is TGCAGTGCTAGAGATTGGACTTCCCAAGATACGCAGTATTTT. Protein product: CSARDWTSQDTQYF.

This clonotype was seen ten or more times. J is TRBJ2-7 and V is TRBV28; D is perhaps TRBD2 (6 bases). This CDR3 comprises 15 residues. Germline V lookup: CDR1 MDHEN, CDR2 SYDVKM. V lost 3 bases and J 4 bases, leaving 16 bases between the germline ends. CDR3 in DNA: TGTGCCAGCAGTTTGGAGGCGACGGGAGCATACGAGCAGTACTTC. The encoded protein is CASSLEATGAYEQYF.

The sample holds many counts of this clonotype. The chain combines TRBV6-1 with TRBJ2-7; 9 positions agree with TRBD1. Germline CDR1 is MNHNS and CDR2 is SASEGT. CDR3 size: 16 residues. Trimming took 6 bases from V and 1 from J; bases not matched to a gene: 10. CDR3 sequence reads: CASRPRGGQGSYEQYF. For the CDR3, the DNA is TGTGCCAGCAGGCCACGTGGGGGACAGGGTTCCTACGAGCAGTACTTC.

As concerns this clonotype: This sequence may be a read error, since a much larger clone differs from it by one base. The rearrangement joins TRBV24-1 to TRBJ1-5; a possible D gene is TRBD1 (6 bases). Per the germline V gene, CDR1 is KGHDR and CDR2 is SFDVKD. This CDR3 has 14 amino acids. The germline V and J ends were trimmed by 3 bases and 8 bases, with 13 bases remaining between them. This CDR3 reads CATSDHRVEKPQHF. Written as DNA, the CDR3 is TGTGCCACCAGTGATCACAGGGTAGAGAAGCCCCAGCATTTT.

For this clonotype: Compared with germline, one end of the junction differs, possibly owing to a read error. The chain recombines TRBV14 with TRBJ1-1; TRBD1 is a possible D gene (6 bases). The CDR3 contains 13 residues. CDR1 is SGHDN and CDR2 is FVKESK in the germline V gene. The chain's CDR3 is CASSFLRDTEDLF. DNA of the CDR3: TGTGCCAGCAGCTTTCTCCGGGACACTGAAGATTTATTT. Together with reference TRBV14 and TRBJ1-1, the CDR3 gives the full variable domain: EAGVTQFPSHSVIEKGQTVTLRCDPISGHDNLYWYRRVMGKEIKFLLHFVKESKQDESGMPNNRFLAERTGGTYSTLKVQPAELEDSGVYFCASSFLRDTEDLFGQGTRLTVV.

At least ten counts were recorded for this clonotype. The chain joins TRBV28 to TRBJ2-3, with 13 positions matching TRBD2. Trimming at V came to 10 bases and at J to 4 bases, leaving 8 bases not matched to a gene. CDR1 is MDHEN and CDR2 is SYDVKM in the germline V gene. This CDR3 region has 15 residues. In DNA form, the CDR3 reads TGTGCCACGACGGGACTAGCGGGATTCGCAGATACGCAGTATTTT. This codes for CATTGLAGFADTQYF.

V usage is TRBV7-3 and J usage is TRBJ2-2, with 12 bases matching TRBD2. V trimming: 5 bases; J trimming: 0 bases; junction bases outside the gene matches: 10. The length of the CDR3 is 19 residues. Germline loops: CDR1 SGHTA, CDR2 FQGTGA. The CDR3 DNA sequence: TGTGCCAGCAGCCCTGTACCCGGACTAGCGGGGTCGAACACCGGGGAGCTGTTTTTT. This translates into CASSPVPGLAGSNTGELFF.

With respect to this clonotype: This could be a read error, since a much larger clone is one nucleotide away. This chain links TRBV20-1 with TRBJ2-3; D may be TRBD2 (6 bases). Deletions cut 5 bases from V and 0 bases from J, with 12 bases between. The germline V gene encodes CDR1 DFQATT and CDR2 SNEGSKA (reference sequence). The CDR3 loop spans 14 amino acids. The CDR3 here is CSAETRGSTDTQYF. CDR3 DNA: TGCAGTGCTGAGACTAGAGGGAGCACAGATACGCAGTATTTT.

Worth noting for this clonotype: Possible read error: a much larger clone is one base away. The rearrangement links TRBV6-6 to TRBJ2-2; 9 bases line up with TRBD1. Losses at the gene ends were 9 bases for V and 1 base for J; bases not matched to a gene: 12. This CDR3 has 17 residues. Germline assignment: CDR1 MNHNY and CDR2 SVGAGI (reference sequence). CDR3 in amino acids: CARSAGTGRLNTGELFF. In nucleotides, the CDR3 is TGTGCCAGAAGCGCCGGGACAGGGCGTCTGAACACCGGGGAGCTGTTTTTT.

Concerning this clonotype: This may be a read error, as it is one base from a much larger clone. This chain connects TRBV2 to TRBJ1-5; the match to TRBD1 covers 7 bases. The CDR3 runs 16 residues. Germline values: CDR1 SNHLY, CDR2 FYNNEI. The CDR3 loop is CASSAEGARSNKPQHF. The CDR3 nucleotides read TGTGCCAGCAGTGCAGAGGGGGCGCGGAGCAATAAGCCCCAGCATTTT.

Turning to this clonotype: A much larger clone lies one base from this, so it may be a read error. The chain is built from TRBV6-2 or TRBV6-3 and TRBJ2-3; no definite D call. Germline-derived CDR1 and CDR2 are MNHEY and SVGEGT. The CDR3 sequence is 16 residues long. DNA for the CDR3: TGTGCCAGCAGTCCCCCTAAGAGGCCCCTCACAGATAAGCAGTATTTT. Its protein product is CASSPPKRPLTDKQYF.

V usage is TRBV12-3 or TRBV12-4 and J usage is TRBJ2-1, with D possibly TRBD1 on 7 matching bases. Trimming shortened V by 3 bases and J by 8 bases, and 26 bases separated the two germline ends. The CDR3 sequence is 18 residues long. The CDR3 is CASSLPNRGSGPRHEQFF. The CDR3 DNA is TGTGCCAGCAGTTTGCCCAACAGGGGCAGCGGGCCAAGGCATGAGCAGTTCTTC.

This clonotype was recorded a few times. V and J are TRBV5-4 and TRBJ1-5; D unresolved. The CDR3 has 13 residues. Trimming took 0 bases from V and 8 from J, leaving 9 bases between them. Germline V CDR1 and CDR2: SGHNT, YYREEE (reference sequence). Here the CDR3 reads CASSLGGIEPQHF. CDR3 sequence (DNA): TGTGCCAGCAGCTTGGGGGGTATCGAGCCCCAGCATTTT.

In its sample, this clonotype was seen many times. This chain connects TRBV28 to TRBJ2-7, with a tentative D call TRBD1 (6 bases). The CDR3 is 14 residues long. The V and J ends lost 6 bases and 5 bases respectively, with 17 bases between them. Germline values: CDR1 MDHEN, CDR2 SYDVKM. CDR3 protein: CASRNAGATHEQYF. For the CDR3, the DNA is TGTGCCAGCAGAAACGCAGGGGCAACCCACGAGCAGTACTTC. The full variable domain, rest sourced from reference TRBV28 and TRBJ2-7, is DVKVTQSSRYLVKRTGEKVFLECVQDMDHENMFWYRQDPGLGLRLIYFSYDVKMKEKGDIPEGYSVSREKKERFSLILESASTNQTSMYLCASRNAGATHEQYFGPGTRLTVT.